This T cell receptor (beta chain) came from a study of beta chain features in type 1 diabetes. Whole-study results and caveats: Shorter TCRB CDR3s, moderately but significantly so, were found in Type 1 diabetes patients in all four CD4+ subsets. Naive, central memory and Treg TCRB repertoires seemed to resemble each other more closely in patients than they did in healthy donors. Patients with type 1 diabetes showed fewer VDJ junction insertions and more deletions.

The CDR3 runs 15 residues. From germline, CDR1 is SGHRS and CDR2 YFSETQ. Trimming at V came to 8 bases and at J to 5 bases, leaving 12 bases not matched to a gene. Notes on this clone: Its antigen is currently unknown.

The investigators reverse transcribed all of the isolated RNA, so they sequenced expressed TCRB transcripts. Deep immunoSEQ sequencing covered naive, central memory and regulatory T cell samples. Using immunoSEQ multiplex PCR, the repertoire was profiled, and TCRdb retains in-frame clones only, with some absent. The data show some 270,000 clones, 11% seen once. Specimen: naive CD4+ T cells from blood. This chain uses TRBV5-1 with TRBJ2-5, with TRBD1 matching 10 bases. The sequence was obtained from a man aged 30 to 39 with type 1 diabetes. The CDR3 coding sequence is TGCGCCAGTAAAATCTGGGACAGGGGCACTGAGACCCAGTACTTC. It is translated as CASKIWDRGTETQYF.